This T cell receptor (beta chain) was profiled in a study of blood T cell repertoires in COVID-19. Study overall: There were acute and convalescent COVID-19 samples, and they came from the United States, Italy and Spain. Sample material is recorded as cDNA or gDNA derived from T cells, B-cell-depleted T cells, or PBMCs.

Germline CDR1 and CDR2: SGHTA and FQGTGA. Trimming stripped 5 bases from V and 6 bases from J, with 16 bases between. This CDR3 contains 14 residues. Original processing methods: Reference gene primers were amplified, and this amplification served to estimate nucleated cell counts. Repertoires were generated with immunoSEQ multiplex PCR, while TCRdb's copy carries only in-frame clones and drops some. The V and J calls and clone size are taken from that table; D and trimming were inferred from the DNA. The table includes over 30,000 clones, 85% to 90% detected once. The chain joins TRBV7-3 to TRBJ1-1; D is possibly TRBD1 (5 bases). This receptor was taken from a woman in her 70s with active COVID-19. The sequenced sample consisted of peripheral blood. This chain's CDR3 is CASSPLRAGAEAFF. CDR3 DNA: TGTGCCAGCAGCCCCCTTAGGGCGGGGGCTGAAGCTTTCTTT.